These 20 T cell receptor beta chains originate from one sample sequenced in a study of T cell clusters in autoimmune cytopenias. TRB was amplified by touch-down multiplex PCR, primer pools A and B combined. For each CDR3 protein, TCRdb gives one entry from its re-call of the multiplex PCR reads, without DNA. The sample features 6,900 or so distinct CDR3 sequences, with 7.5% to 10% in its top ten. TRB was amplified from 250 ng of peripheral blood genomic DNA per sample. A further study also used this sample, focusing on T cell repertoires in aging, cancer and after chemotherapy.

Sequencing was done on a sample of peripheral blood. These receptors were obtained from a human donor in good health.

This clonotype shows up as medium-sized by frequency. J is TRBJ2-3 and V is TRBV6-2 or TRBV6-3; the TRBD1 assignment by TCRdb is unverifiable without DNA. Germline V CDR1 and CDR2: MNHEY, SVGEGT. The CDR3 is 18 residues long. CDR3: CASSRRSWERGGPDTQYF.

The CDR3: CASSLSAASSYEQYF. The chain couples TRBV12-3 or TRBV12-4 to TRBJ2-7; TCRdb's D gene call, TRBD2, goes unchecked for lack of DNA. The CDR3 contains 15 residues.

This sequence joins TRBV12-3 or TRBV12-4 and TRBJ2-7; the TCRdb call, TRBD1, lacks DNA for checking. The CDR3 loop spans 15 amino acids. CDR3 residues: CASSLGQGVTYEQYF.

By frequency, this clonotype registers medium-sized (0.01 to 0.1%). The chain couples TRBV30 to TRBJ2-3. The CDR3 spans 13 residues. Looked up from germline, CDR1 is GTSNPN and CDR2 is SVGIG (reference sequence). The CDR3 reads CAWSTVSTDTQYF.

V and J are TRBV10-3 and TRBJ2-7; TCRdb reports TRBD1, a call that lacks DNA to check it against. The CDR3 length is 13 residues. From germline, CDR1 is ENHRY and CDR2 SYGVKD. The CDR3: CAISEGQGAEQYF.

This chain connects TRBV6-5 to TRBJ1-3; TCRdb selects TRBD1, and the lack of DNA leaves this call unchecked. The CDR3 consists of 17 residues. Germline V gives CDR1 MNHEY, CDR2 SVGAGI. The CDR3 sequence is CASSYSIRGGFGNTIYF.

The CDR3 region is CASSLETVYNSPLHF. The chain is built from TRBV11-2 and TRBJ1-6; TCRdb proposes TRBD1, but this gene call is untestable without DNA. Germline assignment: CDR1 SGHAT and CDR2 FQNNGV. This CDR3 has 15 amino acids.

This clonotype is large by frequency. This chain uses TRBV15 with TRBJ2-3; TCRdb's D gene call, TRBD1, goes unchecked for lack of DNA. The germline V gene encodes CDR1 LNHNV and CDR2 YYDKDF (reference sequence). CDR3 length: 17 residues. The CDR3 spells CATSRDPDRGQSDTQYF.

V gene TRBV12-3 or TRBV12-4 combines with J gene TRBJ2-1; the TRBD1 assignment by TCRdb is unverifiable without DNA. The CDR3 length is 15 residues. The CDR3 here is CASSLGRGSYNEQFF.

This clonotype counts as medium-sized by frequency. V and J are TRBV6-6 and TRBJ2-6. The CDR3 extends over 12 amino acids. Germline CDR1 is MNHNY and CDR2 is SVGAGI (reference sequence). The CDR3 protein is CASRSGANVLTF.

The rearrangement links TRBV5-5 to TRBJ2-7. Germline V gene lookup returns CDR1 SGHKS and CDR2 YYEKEE (reference sequence). This CDR3 has 15 residues. The CDR3 loop is CASSLEITTVYEQYF.

By frequency, this clonotype registers medium-sized. The genes are TRBV5-6 and TRBJ2-3; TCRdb indicates TRBD1, and absent DNA this call remains unverified. The CDR3 extends over 16 amino acids. Germline V lookup: CDR1 SGHDT, CDR2 YYEEEE. CDR3: CASSPGGGGRTDTQYF.

This chain uses TRBV12-3 or TRBV12-4 with TRBJ2-4. This CDR3 is built from 16 residues. CDR3 residues: CASSLGTPLVKNIQYF.

CDR3 sequence: CASSIMGTGSGQPQHF. The genes are TRBV19 and TRBJ1-5; TCRdb's assignment of TRBD1 cannot be checked, as there is no DNA. The CDR3 extends over 16 amino acids. Germline loops: CDR1 LNHDA, CDR2 SQIVND (reference sequence).

By frequency, this clonotype is medium-sized (0.01 to 0.1%). V usage is TRBV19 and J usage is TRBJ2-3; TCRdb proposes TRBD2, but this gene call is untestable without DNA. The CDR3 extends over 14 amino acids. CDR1 and CDR2 (germline): LNHDA, SQIVND (reference sequence). The CDR3 spells CASSIGAAADTQYF.

This clonotype shows up as medium-sized (0.01 to 0.1%) by frequency. The chain carries TRBV7-9 and TRBJ2-5. This CDR3 spans 14 amino acids. Germline V gene sequence: CDR1 SEHNR, CDR2 FQNEAQ (reference sequence). CDR3 loop: CASSSRGSEETQYF.

The V and J genes are TRBV30 and TRBJ1-3. Germline CDR1 reads GTSNPN; CDR2 reads SVGIG (reference sequence). This CDR3 spans 13 amino acids. The CDR3: CAWITSSGNTIYF.

V is TRBV27 and J is TRBJ1-1; TCRdb lists TRBD1, though no DNA is available to test this call. The CDR3 covers 13 residues. Germline values: CDR1 MNHEY, CDR2 SMNVEV (reference sequence). This chain's CDR3 is CASSAGTGIAAFF.

This clonotype ranks as medium-sized in terms of frequency. This chain links TRBV6-2 or TRBV6-3 with TRBJ2-7; TCRdb gives TRBD1 as the D gene, but with no DNA this cannot be confirmed. The CDR3 has 13 residues. Per germline, CDR1 MNHEY and CDR2 SVGEGT. The CDR3 loop is CASSATGRYEQYF.

This chain uses TRBV19 with TRBJ1-2. The germline CDR1 and CDR2 sequences are LNHDA and SQIVND (reference sequence). The CDR3 is 19 residues long. This CDR3 is CASSISVWARTGTEVGYTF.